The entry below gives a single T cell receptor (beta chain) sequence along with its context. Its cognate antigen is unknown. These data come from a study of CD8 T cells in ankylosing spondylitis. Findings and limits, study-wide: Enrichment of disease-linked clones was reportedly significant in matched ankylosing spondylitis synovial fluid. What seemed typical of ankylosing spondylitis blood was a TCR beta motif built from about 8 highly homologous variants. The disease-linked clones had a CD8+ phenotype and low blood frequencies.

Quantitative molecular-barcoded 5'-RACE generated the TCR beta libraries. TCRdb used MiXCR to reprocess the 5' RACE reads, holding one entry per CDR3 protein. This table has about 190,000 distinct CDR3 sequences, about an eighth appearing once. The CDR3 length is 15 residues. Germline CDR1 and CDR2: MDHEN and SYDVKM. Trimming took 7 bases from V and 3 from J, leaving 19 bases between them. This clonotype was sampled from a female donor with ankylosing spondylitis or in good health (not recorded which). The chain links TRBV28 to TRBJ2-7, with D perhaps TRBD2 (6 bases). Sequencing was carried out using blood, either unsorted or a sorted T cell fraction (not recorded which). The DNA of the CDR3 is TGTGCCAGCAATCCACGGAGGGACCCTTTCTACGAGCAGTACTTC. Protein sequence: CASNPRRDPFYEQYF.